This TCR beta chain was documented in a study of T-cell reconstitution after alpha-beta-depleted transplantation in children. Construction of the TCRbeta library involved unique molecular identifiers. TCRdb independently ran MiXCR on the PCR reads; one entry per CDR3 protein. The sample shows roughly 220,000 distinct CDR3 sequences, about 8.4% of them seen only once. The CDR3 is 18 residues long. Trimming left V 1 base short and J 4 bases short, with 21 bases between. Germline V gives CDR1 MGHRA, CDR2 YSYEKL. Sequenced material: PBMCs, mostly from graft donor cells, taken 360 days after TCRalphabeta/CD19-depleted stem cell transplant. The chain carries TRBV4-1 and TRBJ2-3; D may be TRBD2 (7 bases). The sequence derives from a male patient aged 2 to 9 who had a stem cell transplant for acute myeloid leukemia, so the T cells may come from the graft donor. DNA of the CDR3: TGCGCCAGCAGCCAAGGGGGGGGGCACTGGCTCTCGCCAGATACGCAGTATTTT. Protein: CASSQGGGHWLSPDTQYF.